This T cell receptor (beta chain) appears in the sequencing data of a study of glioma-infiltrating T cells after dendritic cell vaccination. In the study overall: Between about 2002 and 2013, patients got autologous tumor lysate-pulsed dendritic cell vaccines.

None of the glioblastoma patients had an isocitrate dehydrogenase mutation. General study points: The cohort had few patients with full blood and tumor sets.

V lost 0 bases and J lost 5, with 13 bases in between. The CDR3 totals 15 residues. CDR1 is MGHRA, CDR2 YSYEKL, per germline. TCRdb's copy holds only in-frame clones and misses some; the assay was immunoSEQ multiplex PCR. The sample has about 30,000 clones; 85% to 95% are singletons. This clone was seen once. What it binds is unknown. The rearrangement joins TRBV4-1 to TRBJ2-5; weak D call: TRBD1 (5 bases). The receptor was isolated from a human donor with glioblastoma. The input for sequencing was blood, taken before dendritic cell vaccination. The DNA of the CDR3 is TGCGCCAGCAGCCAAGATCCGAGCAGGGCGGAGACCCAGTACTTC. Residues: CASSQDPSRAETQYF.